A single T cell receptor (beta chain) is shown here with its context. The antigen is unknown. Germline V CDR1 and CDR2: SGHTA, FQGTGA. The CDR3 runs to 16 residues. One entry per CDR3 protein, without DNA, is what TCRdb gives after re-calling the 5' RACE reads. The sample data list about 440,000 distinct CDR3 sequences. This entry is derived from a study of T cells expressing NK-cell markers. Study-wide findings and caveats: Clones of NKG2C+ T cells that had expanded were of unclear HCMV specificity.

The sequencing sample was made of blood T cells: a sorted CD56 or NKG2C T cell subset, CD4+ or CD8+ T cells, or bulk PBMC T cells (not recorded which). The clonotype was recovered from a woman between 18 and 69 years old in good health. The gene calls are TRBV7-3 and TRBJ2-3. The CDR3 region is CASSLMPMVSTDTQYF.